These T cell receptor beta chains were read from a single sample in a study of T cells after yellow fever vaccination. TCRdb re-derived calls from the 5' RACE reads in MiXCR, one entry per CDR3 protein. This table holds about 170,000 distinct CDR3 sequences, about 11% found once. The sample consisted of CD8+ T cells sorted from PBMCs, taken 15 days after the yellow fever booster vaccination. The receptor set was obtained from a man younger than 30 who received the YFV17D yellow fever vaccine. CDR3s include the opening cysteine and the closing phenylalanine or tryptophan. Fields, in order: CDR3 length, D gene, J gene, clone size, V gene, CDR3 protein, CDR3 DNA. A D gene is named only where the DNA matches it firmly. Clone size appears in some rows only: once, few, many, or a class for an expanded clone.

>15|-|TRBJ1-2|few|TRBV4-1
CASSRESRANYGYTF
TGCGCCAGCAGCCGGGAATCCAGAGCTAACTATGGCTACACCTTC
>17|TRBD1|TRBJ1-1|-|TRBV5-6
CASSSGTGAFYRTEAFF
TGTGCCAGCAGTTCCGGGACAGGGGCCTTTTATCGCACTGAAGCTTTCTTT
>16|TRBD1|TRBJ2-1|few|TRBV7-6
CASSPGRDRLYNEQFF
TGTGCCAGCAGCCCAGGAAGGGACAGACTCTACAATGAGCAGTTCTTC
>14|TRBD1|TRBJ2-1|few|TRBV7-9
CASSAPGQGDEQFF
TGTGCCAGCAGCGCCCCGGGACAGGGGGATGAGCAGTTCTTC
>15|-|TRBJ1-1|few|TRBV3-1
CASSQDWGSVTEAFF
TGTGCCAGCAGCCAAGATTGGGGTTCTGTCACTGAAGCTTTCTTT
>13|-|TRBJ2-3|many|TRBV7-9
CASSFGGTDTQYF
TGTGCCAGCAGCTTCGGAGGCACAGATACGCAGTATTTT
>16|-|TRBJ1-4|-|TRBV27
CASSHSPQGFNEKLFF
TGTGCCAGCAGCCATTCGCCTCAGGGCTTTAATGAAAAACTGTTTTTT
>13|-|TRBJ2-1|many|TRBV6-5
CASSSRRNNEQFF
TGTGCCAGCAGTTCCCGGAGAAACAATGAGCAGTTCTTC
>13|-|TRBJ1-6|-|TRBV7-6
CASSRGEIAPLHF
TGTGCCAGCAGCCGGGGGGAAATCGCACCCCTCCACTTT
>16|TRBD2|TRBJ2-1|-|TRBV5-1
CASSPLWAGGFNEQFF
TGCGCCAGCAGCCCGCTCTGGGCGGGGGGCTTCAATGAGCAGTTCTTC
>14|-|TRBJ1-1|-|TRBV7-2
CASIPDSGRTEAFF
TGTGCCAGCATCCCCGACAGCGGAAGGACTGAAGCTTTCTTT
>17|-|TRBJ1-1|-|TRBV19
CASSIAPQGRMNTEAFF
TGTGCCAGTAGTATTGCCCCACAGGGCCGTATGAACACTGAAGCTTTCTTT
>16|-|TRBJ1-2|-|TRBV4-3
CASSQGPVDFVYGYTF
TGCGCCAGCAGCCAAGGTCCGGTGGATTTTGTTTATGGCTACACCTTC
>16|-|TRBJ2-6|few|TRBV7-8
CASSLRNRAGANVLTF
TGTGCCAGCAGCTTAAGAAATAGGGCTGGGGCCAACGTCCTGACTTTC
>14|TRBD1|TRBJ2-3|-|TRBV29-1
CSVTPTGEEDTQYF
TGCAGCGTGACCCCTACAGGGGAAGAAGATACGCAGTATTTT
>16|-|TRBJ2-6|-|TRBV4-3
CASSQGGSSGANVLTF
TGCGCCAGCAGCCAAGGGGGGAGCTCTGGGGCCAACGTCCTGACTTTC
>16|-|TRBJ2-1|-|TRBV12-3/TRBV12-4
CASSFWGYSSYNEQFF
TGTGCCAGCAGTTTTTGGGGCTACAGCTCCTACAATGAGCAGTTCTTC
>16|TRBD1|TRBJ2-1|many|TRBV4-1
CASSQRQGVGLNEQFF
TGCGCCAGCAGCCAACGACAGGGAGTGGGATTGAATGAGCAGTTCTTC
>14|-|TRBJ1-1|-|TRBV6-5
CASSYSTANTEAFF
TGTGCCAGCAGTTACTCGACAGCGAACACTGAAGCTTTCTTT
>13|-|TRBJ1-2|-|TRBV2
CASFGSIDYGYTF
TGTGCCAGCTTTGGCAGTATTGATTATGGCTACACCTTC
>14|TRBD2|TRBJ2-5|few|TRBV12-3/TRBV12-4
CASSWGGGEETQYF
TGTGCCAGCAGTTGGGGCGGGGGGGAAGAGACCCAGTACTTC
>13|-|TRBJ1-1|few|TRBV9
CASSPWVGTEAFF
TGTGCCAGCAGCCCTTGGGTGGGTACTGAAGCTTTCTTT
>14|-|TRBJ2-3|-|TRBV20-1
CSARGGHDTDTQYF
TGCAGTGCTAGAGGCGGGCACGACACAGATACGCAGTATTTT
>14|-|TRBJ2-3|-|TRBV7-2
CASTYRISTDTQYF
TGTGCCAGCACCTACAGGATCAGCACAGATACGCAGTATTTT
>15|TRBD1|TRBJ2-3|few|TRBV5-1
CASSWGQGSTDTQYF
TGCGCCAGCAGCTGGGGACAGGGCAGCACAGATACGCAGTATTTT
>14|-|TRBJ2-2|few|TRBV13
CASSLRQHTGELFF
TGTGCCAGCAGCTTAAGGCAGCACACCGGGGAGCTGTTTTTT
>15|-|TRBJ1-2|few|TRBV4-2
CASSQDKTSGYGYTF
TGTGCCAGCAGCCAAGATAAGACGTCGGGCTATGGCTACACCTTC
>16|TRBD1|TRBJ2-4|-|TRBV20-1
CSARGRTGEAKNIQYF
TGCAGTGCTAGAGGCCGGACAGGGGAGGCCAAAAACATTCAGTACTTC
>15|TRBD1|TRBJ2-2|-|TRBV12-3/TRBV12-4
CASSGQGWVTGELFF
TGTGCCAGCAGCGGACAGGGATGGGTGACCGGGGAGCTGTTTTTT
>13|-|TRBJ2-2|many|TRBV29-1
CSVEAGVTGELFF
TGCAGCGTTGAAGCCGGGGTCACCGGGGAGCTGTTTTTT
>16|TRBD2|TRBJ2-3|few|TRBV6-5
CASSLLAGGSTDTQYF
TGTGCCAGCAGTCTTCTAGCGGGGGGGAGCACAGATACGCAGTATTTT
>15|-|TRBJ1-6|-|TRBV2
CASLGVFPSHSPLHF
TGTGCCAGCCTAGGGGTGTTTCCCTCCCATTCACCCCTCCACTTT
>14|-|TRBJ2-7|few|TRBV5-6
CASSPPGRYYEQYF
TGTGCCAGCAGCCCTCCGGGACGGTACTACGAGCAGTACTTC
>13|-|TRBJ2-3|-|TRBV9
CASSDQTTDTQYF
TGTGCCAGCAGCGACCAGACCACAGATACGCAGTATTTT
>13|-|TRBJ2-1|many|TRBV7-3
CASSLGGADEQFF
TGTGCCAGCAGCTTAGGGGGGGCGGATGAGCAGTTCTTC
>13|-|TRBJ2-1|many|TRBV29-1
CSVGGGVYNEQFF
TGCAGCGTTGGCGGGGGCGTATACAATGAGCAGTTCTTC
>13|-|TRBJ1-2|few|TRBV12-3/TRBV12-4
CASSPTQNYGYTF
TGTGCCAGCAGTCCTACCCAGAACTATGGCTACACCTTC
>13|-|TRBJ2-5|-|TRBV11-3
CASSPGAGWDQYF
TGTGCCAGCAGCCCGGGGGCCGGGTGGGACCAGTACTTC
>13|-|TRBJ2-2|-|TRBV10-3
CAIKRENTGELFF
TGTGCCATAAAGAGAGAGAACACCGGGGAGCTGTTTTTT
>16|-|TRBJ2-3|few|TRBV4-2
CASSRRQDPGTDTQYF
TGTGCCAGCAGCCGCCGACAGGACCCCGGCACAGATACGCAGTATTTT
>14|TRBD1|TRBJ2-1|few|TRBV27
CASRTGGSYNEQFF
TGTGCCAGTAGGACAGGGGGATCCTACAATGAGCAGTTCTTC